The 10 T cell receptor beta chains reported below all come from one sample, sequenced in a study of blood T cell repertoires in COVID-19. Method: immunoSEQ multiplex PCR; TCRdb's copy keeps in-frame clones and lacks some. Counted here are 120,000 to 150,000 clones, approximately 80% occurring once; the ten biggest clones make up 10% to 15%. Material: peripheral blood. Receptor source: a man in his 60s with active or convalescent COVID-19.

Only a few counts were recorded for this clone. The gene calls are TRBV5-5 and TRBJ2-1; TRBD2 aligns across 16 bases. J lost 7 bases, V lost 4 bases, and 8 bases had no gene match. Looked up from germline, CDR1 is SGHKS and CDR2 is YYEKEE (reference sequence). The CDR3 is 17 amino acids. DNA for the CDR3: TGTGCCAGCAGCCCCCCGGGACTAGCGGGAGGGGGGAATGAGCAGTTCTTC. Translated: CASSPPGLAGGGNEQFF.

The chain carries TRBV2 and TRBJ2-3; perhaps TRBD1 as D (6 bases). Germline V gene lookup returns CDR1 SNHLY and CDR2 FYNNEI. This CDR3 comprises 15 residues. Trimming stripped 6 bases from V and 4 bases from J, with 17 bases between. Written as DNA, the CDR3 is TGTGCCAGCAGGGTTCCCGGGACAAAATCAGATACGCAGTATTTT. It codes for CASRVPGTKSDTQYF. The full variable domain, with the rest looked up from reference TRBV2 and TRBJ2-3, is EPEVTQTPSHQVTQMGQEVILRCVPISNHLYFYWYRQILGQKVEFLVSFYNNEISEKSEIFDDQFSVERPDGSNFTLKIRSTKLEDSAMYFCASRVPGTKSDTQYFGPGTRLTVL.

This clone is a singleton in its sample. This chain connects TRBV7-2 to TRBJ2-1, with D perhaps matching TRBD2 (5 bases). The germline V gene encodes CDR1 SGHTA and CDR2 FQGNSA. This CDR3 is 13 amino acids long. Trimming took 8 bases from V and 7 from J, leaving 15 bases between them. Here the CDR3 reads CASLFAGRNEQFF. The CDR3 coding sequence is TGTGCCAGCCTCTTTGCGGGTCGAAATGAGCAGTTCTTC.

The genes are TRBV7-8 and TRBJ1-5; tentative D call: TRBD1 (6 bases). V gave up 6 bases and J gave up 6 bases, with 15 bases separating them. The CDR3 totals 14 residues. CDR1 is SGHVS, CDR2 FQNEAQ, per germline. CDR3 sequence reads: CASSLWGPGQPQHF. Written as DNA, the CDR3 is TGTGCCAGCAGTTTATGGGGGCCTGGTCAGCCCCAGCATTTT. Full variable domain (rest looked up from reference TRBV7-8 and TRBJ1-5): GAGVSQSPRYKVAKRGQDVALRCDPISGHVSLFWYQQALGQGPEFLTYFQNEAQLDKSGLPSDRFFAERPEGSVSTLKIQRTQQEDSAVYLCASSLWGPGQPQHFGDGTRLSIL.

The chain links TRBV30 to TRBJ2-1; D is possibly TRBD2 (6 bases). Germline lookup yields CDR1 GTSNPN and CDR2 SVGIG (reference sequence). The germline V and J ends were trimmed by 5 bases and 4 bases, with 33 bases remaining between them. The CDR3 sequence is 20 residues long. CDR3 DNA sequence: TGTGCCTGGGCCCACGCACCTTACCTCACACCACGGGAGACGTACAATGAGCAGTTCTTC. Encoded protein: CAWAHAPYLTPRETYNEQFF. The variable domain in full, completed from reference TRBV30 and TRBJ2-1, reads SQTIHQWPATLVQPVGSPLSLECTVEGTSNPNLYWYRQAAGRGLQLLFYSVGIGQISSEVPQNLSASRPQDRQFILSSKKLLLSDSGFYLCAWAHAPYLTPRETYNEQFFGPGTRLTVL.

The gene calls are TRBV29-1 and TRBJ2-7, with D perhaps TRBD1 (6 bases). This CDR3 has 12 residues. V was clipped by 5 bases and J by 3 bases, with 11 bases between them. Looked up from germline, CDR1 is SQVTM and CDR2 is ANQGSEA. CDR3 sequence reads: CSVPWTDYEQYF. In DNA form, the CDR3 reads TGCAGCGTTCCCTGGACAGACTACGAGCAGTACTTC.

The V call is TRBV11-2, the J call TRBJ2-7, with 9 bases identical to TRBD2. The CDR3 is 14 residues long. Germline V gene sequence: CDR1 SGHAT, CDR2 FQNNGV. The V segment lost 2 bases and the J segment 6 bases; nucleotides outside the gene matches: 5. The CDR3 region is CASSLLAGLVEQYF. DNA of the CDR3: TGTGCCAGCAGCTTACTAGCGGGATTGGTCGAGCAGTACTTC.

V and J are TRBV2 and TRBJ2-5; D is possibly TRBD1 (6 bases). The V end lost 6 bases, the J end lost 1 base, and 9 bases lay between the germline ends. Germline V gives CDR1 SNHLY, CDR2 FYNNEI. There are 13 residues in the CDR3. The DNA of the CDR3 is TGTGCCAGCAGAGGACAGCTCCAAGAGACCCAGTACTTC. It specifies CASRGQLQETQYF.

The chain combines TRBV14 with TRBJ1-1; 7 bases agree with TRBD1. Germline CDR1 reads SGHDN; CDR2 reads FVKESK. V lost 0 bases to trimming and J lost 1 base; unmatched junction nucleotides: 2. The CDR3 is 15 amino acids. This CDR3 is CASSQDQGGNTEAFF. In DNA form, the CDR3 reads TGTGCCAGCAGCCAAGATCAGGGGGGGAACACTGAAGCTTTCTTT.

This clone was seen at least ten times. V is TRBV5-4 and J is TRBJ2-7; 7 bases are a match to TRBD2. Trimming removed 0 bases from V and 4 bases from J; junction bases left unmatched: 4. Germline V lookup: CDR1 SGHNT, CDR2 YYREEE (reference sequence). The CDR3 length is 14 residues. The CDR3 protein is CASSLGTSRYEQYF. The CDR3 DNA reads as TGTGCCAGCAGCTTGGGGACTAGTCGTTACGAGCAGTACTTC.